Described below is a single T cell receptor (beta chain) sequence and its context. The sample holds many counts of this clonotype. Its binding antigen is unknown. The sample holds no much larger clone one base away, and base qualities are not on file. The record originates from a study of CD8 T cells in ankylosing spondylitis (dated by TCRdb to the late 2010s). Study-level background: The study profiled T cell receptor beta repertoires in healthy donors and ankylosing spondylitis patients to find disease-linked TCR variants. Peripheral blood was sampled, and synovial fluid was additionally collected from ankylosing spondylitis patients. The full study cohort comprised 20 to 30 ankylosing spondylitis patients and 110 or so healthy donors. What the research found in general, with its limitations: According to the report, matched synovial fluid samples from ankylosing spondylitis patients were significantly enriched for the disease-linked clones. Blood from ankylosing spondylitis patients appeared to be characterized by a TCR beta motif composed of eight highly homologous amino acid variants. The disease-linked clones had a CD8+ phenotype and were found at relatively low frequencies in peripheral blood. Some TCR beta motif variants had previously been reported in synovial fluid and blood of reactive arthritis patients, which suggested common disease-initiation mechanisms.

Sequencing relied on an Illumina HiSeq 2500. Quantitative 5'-RACE with molecular barcodes was the method used to prepare the TCR beta libraries. In the original analysis: Disease-linked TCR variants were identified with a new computational method built on a probabilistic model of VDJ rearrangement. In-frame beta chains were kept once TCRdb had trimmed the public reads at Q25 with fastp and called clones with MiXCR. Records with the same CDR3 protein are collapsed into one entry carrying the most frequent genes and DNA. The V and J calls were not made by the authors but by TCRdb's processing. Within this sample are roughly 490,000 distinct CDR3 sequences, with about 5.2% of them counted one time only. In total, the top ten clones hold around 3.5% of the sample. Material for sequencing was blood, either unsorted or a sorted T cell fraction (not recorded which). This clonotype was obtained from a male donor with ankylosing spondylitis.

The DNA sequence is given as TGCGCCAGCAGCTTGGCCCAGGACACTCGGCCTACAGATACGCAGTATTTT. It translates to CASSLAQDTRPTDTQYF. The chain uses TRBV5-1 and TRBJ2-3, with TRBD1 perhaps the D gene, on 5 matching bases. V is cut by 0 bases and J by 3 bases, and the space between the germline ends is 17 bases. The germline V gene specifies SGHRS as CDR1 and YFSETQ as CDR2. The CDR3 runs 17 amino acids, cysteine and phenylalanine included. The only DNA kept is the CDR3, 51 bases in frame from the first base.